This TCR beta chain was retrieved from a study of blood T cell repertoires in COVID-19. Looking at the study overall: Acute and convalescent COVID-19 samples came from the United States, Italy and Spain. Sample material is recorded as cDNA or gDNA derived from T cells, B-cell-depleted T cells, or PBMCs.

In the authors' methods: Amplified reference gene primers provided the basis for estimating nucleated cell counts. Produced via immunoSEQ multiplex PCR; TCRdb's table is partial and in-frame only. Clonal size and the V and J genes are those of that table, whereas D and trimming came from the DNA. The table lists approximately 53,000 clones, about 83% of them singletons. This CDR3 has 15 amino acids. Per the germline V gene, CDR1 is KGHSH and CDR2 is LQKENI. V gave up 1 base and J gave up 0 bases, with 6 bases separating them. The chain has TRBV18 and TRBJ2-2; D remains unclear. What was sequenced was peripheral blood. The origin of this receptor is a man aged 35-49 years with acute or convalescent COVID-19. The CDR3 bases are TGTGCCAGCTCACCACGTCCGGCGAACACCGGGGAGCTGTTTTTT. Translation gives CASSPRPANTGELFF.